A single sample gave rise to the 21 T cell receptor beta chains below, sequenced in a study of T-cell reconstitution after alpha-beta-depleted transplantation in children (dated by TCRdb to the mid-2010s). Library method: PCR. The instrument was an Illumina HiSeq 2500. To normalize quantification of the TCRbeta repertoire, the TCR libraries were built with molecular barcoding that relied on unique molecular identifiers. The public reads were quality trimmed at Q25 with fastp and then assembled into clones with MiXCR by TCRdb, keeping productive beta chains. Identical CDR3 proteins give one entry, which carries the most common genes and DNA. Within this sample are more than 150,000 distinct CDR3 sequences, with 13% to 15% of them counted one time only. The ten largest clones take up less than 15% of the sample. Material: PBMCs from the stem cell graft donor, obtained from the stem cell graft. These receptors originate from a human donor who donated a stem cell graft to a child with acute lymphoblastic leukemia.

This clonotype was observed at least ten times. The V and J genes are TRBV27 and TRBJ1-1; D gene uncertain. The CDR3 sequence is 13 residues long. The V end lost 6 bases, the J end lost 3 bases, and 11 bases lay between the germline ends. CDR1 and CDR2 from the germline V gene are MNHEY and SMNVEV (reference sequence). CDR3 loop: CASRVRPDTEAFF. The CDR3 region has the DNA TGTGCCAGCAGAGTCCGCCCCGACACTGAAGCTTTCTTT.

This clonotype was counted ten times or more. The chain combines TRBV7-2 with TRBJ2-1; D may be TRBD1 (5 bases). CDR1 and CDR2 (germline): SGHTA, FQGNSA. The CDR3 has 14 residues. The germline V and J ends were trimmed by 4 bases and 9 bases, with 16 bases remaining between them. The CDR3 bases are TGTGCCAGCAGCTCCTTCAGGGTGGCCAGTGAGCAGTTCTTC. Translating gives CASSSFRVASEQFF.

There are many counts of this clonotype. V gene TRBV5-1 combines with J gene TRBJ2-3, with no clear D. This CDR3 is built from 13 residues. The germline CDR1 and CDR2 sequences are SGHRS and YFSETQ. The V end was cut by 3 bases, the J end by 0 bases, with 5 bases between. The CDR3 nucleotides read TGCGCCAGCAGCTCCCAAAGCACAGATACGCAGTATTTT. Protein sequence: CASSSQSTDTQYF.

The table lists this clonotype with many counts. The V call is TRBV5-1, the J call TRBJ2-7; no definite D call. Per the germline V gene, CDR1 is SGHRS and CDR2 is YFSETQ. Trimming took 1 base from V and 2 from J, leaving 10 bases between them. The CDR3 runs to 14 residues. CDR3 nucleotide sequence: TGCGCCAGCAGCTTGACGAGCCCTACCTACGAGCAGTACTTC. This gives the protein CASSLTSPTYEQYF.

This clonotype has more than one count but fewer than ten. The chain employs TRBV6-5 and TRBJ1-2; 8 bases map to TRBD1. Germline V CDR1 and CDR2: MNHEY, SVGAGI. V trimming: 11 bases; J trimming: 8 bases; junction bases outside the gene matches: 13. The CDR3 length is 13 residues. The CDR3 is CAGEQGVRRGYTF. The CDR3 DNA follows: TGTGCCGGAGAACAGGGGGTGAGGCGCGGCTACACCTTC.

This clonotype was seen at least ten times. The V and J genes are TRBV12-3 or TRBV12-4 and TRBJ2-1; D might be TRBD2 (7 bases). Trimming left V 5 bases short and J 4 bases short, with 21 bases between. The CDR3 extends over 17 amino acids. The CDR3 DNA sequence: TGTGCCAGCAGTCCCTACTTAGGGGGGGCTGGGTACAATGAGCAGTTCTTC. Translation: CASSPYLGGAGYNEQFF.

This clonotype was found many times. The V gene is TRBV10-3, the J gene TRBJ2-3, with TRBD2 identical over 7 bases. Germline loops: CDR1 ENHRY, CDR2 SYGVKD. The CDR3 sequence is 14 residues long. V shed 5 bases and J 6 bases; nucleotides not matched to a gene: 8. CDR3 DNA: TGTGCCATCAGTCCGCTCGAGGGAGGGGATACGCAGTATTTT. Residues: CAISPLEGGDTQYF.

This clonotype came up many times. The chain recombines TRBV12-3 or TRBV12-4 with TRBJ2-1, with 12 bases that match TRBD2. There are 17 residues in the CDR3. The V gene end was trimmed by 1 base and the J gene end by 1 base; junction bases not matched to a gene: 2. The CDR3 loop is CASSLGGLAGSYNEQFF. Written as DNA, the CDR3 is TGTGCCAGCAGTTTAGGCGGACTAGCGGGGTCCTACAATGAGCAGTTCTTC.

This clonotype showed up just a few times. The rearrangement uses TRBV20-1 and TRBJ2-1; 13 bases are a match to TRBD2. After removal of 6 bases from V and 2 bases from J, the junction contained 7 bases not matched to a gene. CDR1 is DFQATT and CDR2 is SNEGSKA in the germline V gene (reference sequence). The CDR3 runs to 16 residues. CDR3: CSARTSGRTPYNEQFF. CDR3 in DNA: TGCAGTGCGAGGACTAGCGGGAGAACCCCCTACAATGAGCAGTTCTTC.

This clonotype was detected ten times or more. V usage is TRBV11-1 and J usage is TRBJ1-1; perhaps TRBD1 as D (6 bases). The CDR3 length is 14 residues. V was pared by 3 bases and J by 1 base, with 9 bases between. Per germline, CDR1 SGHAT and CDR2 FQDESV (reference sequence). DNA of the CDR3: TGTGCCAGCAGCTTGTCAGGGGAGAACACTGAAGCTTTCTTT. It is translated as CASSLSGENTEAFF. The entire variable domain, with the rest obtained from reference TRBV11-1 and TRBJ1-1, is as follows: EAEVAQSPRYKITEKSQAVAFWCDPISGHATLYWYRQILGQGPELLVQFQDESVVDDSQLPKDRFSAERLKGVDSTLKIQPAELGDSAMYLCASSLSGENTEAFFGQGTRLTVV.

The rearrangement uses TRBV10-3 and TRBJ2-1, with 12 bases lining up with TRBD2. Germline CDR1 is ENHRY and CDR2 is SYGVKD. J gave up 6 bases and V 10 bases, and 13 bases lay outside the gene matches. The CDR3 is 16 amino acids. CDR3 protein: CATKPSGRARGNEQFF. CDR3 coding DNA: TGTGCCACCAAGCCTAGCGGGAGGGCCCGGGGCAATGAGCAGTTCTTC.

This clonotype was recorded at least ten times. The chain joins TRBV7-9 to TRBJ1-5; D perhaps matches TRBD1 (6 bases). The CDR3 runs to 13 residues. Germline V gene data show CDR1 as SEHNR and CDR2 as FQNEAQ (reference sequence). V shed 5 bases and J shed 5 bases, with 10 bases lying between them. In nucleotides, the CDR3 is TGTGCCAGCAGCGGGACAAGGGATCAGCCCCAGCATTTT. Translating gives CASSGTRDQPQHF.

This clonotype was seen at least ten times. This chain joins TRBV2 and TRBJ1-2, with unresolved D. CDR3 size: 15 residues. With 8 bases removed from V and 0 bases from J, the gap between germline ends came to 16 bases. The germline V gene has CDR1 SNHLY and CDR2 FYNNEI. CDR3 amino acids: CASVGLSNTNYGYTF. The DNA for the CDR3 is TGTGCCAGCGTCGGTCTTTCTAATACTAACTATGGCTACACCTTC.

This clonotype was seen at least ten times. The genes are TRBV12-3 or TRBV12-4 and TRBJ2-1, with 7 bases matching TRBD2. This CDR3 has 13 amino acids. With 2 bases clipped from V and 10 bases from J, the junction kept 5 bases outside the gene matches. The CDR3 spells CASSLPLTSEQFF. DNA for the CDR3: TGTGCCAGCAGTTTACCTCTGACTAGCGAGCAGTTCTTC.

The chain has TRBV18 and TRBJ1-2, with D uncertain. Germline CDR1 KGHSH, CDR2 LQKENI. This CDR3 is 13 amino acids long. V lost 1 base and J lost 3, with 6 bases in between. CDR3 in DNA: TGTGCCAGCTCACCACAGGCTGACTATGGCTACACCTTC. This encodes CASSPQADYGYTF. Using reference TRBV18 and TRBJ1-2 for the parts outside the CDR3, the full variable domain is NAGVMQNPRHLVRRRGQEARLRCSPMKGHSHVYWYRQLPEEGLKFMVYLQKENIIDESGMPKERFSAEFPKEGPSILRIQQVVRGDSAAYFCASSPQADYGYTFGSGTRLTVV.

To note about this clonotype: This could be a read error, since a much larger clone is one nucleotide away. It is likely a read error, because the conserved phenylalanine at the end of the CDR3 is missing. The rearrangement joins TRBV14 to TRBJ2-1; D unclear. The V gene lost 1 base and the J gene lost 7 bases, with 8 bases spanning the gap. The CDR3 runs to 13 residues. The germline CDR1 and CDR2 sequences are SGHDN and FVKESK. CDR3 sequence: CASSQGSRNEQFS. The CDR3 DNA reads as TGTGCCAGCAGCCAAGGATCCCGGAATGAGCAGTTCTCC.

This clonotype was recorded a few times. This rearrangement joins TRBV5-1 to TRBJ1-1, with 7 positions matching TRBD1. This CDR3 spans 14 amino acids. Unmatched junction bases numbered 3, after V lost 0 bases and J lost 4 bases. Germline V gene lookup returns CDR1 SGHRS and CDR2 YFSETQ. CDR3: CASSLDRGVTEAFF. The CDR3, as DNA: TGCGCCAGCAGCTTGGACAGGGGAGTCACTGAAGCTTTCTTT.

This clonotype occurred many times. The gene calls are TRBV7-7 and TRBJ2-5, with TRBD2 matching 10 bases. CDR1 is SSHAT, CDR2 FNYEAQ, per germline (reference sequence). The CDR3 spans 20 residues. The junction had 22 bases not matched to a gene; V was cut back by 4 bases and J by 5 bases. The CDR3, as DNA: TGTGCCAGCAGCTCCCCCAAGCCAGCGGGAGGGCCCACTCTCTCGGAGACCCAGTACTTC. Amino acid sequence: CASSSPKPAGGPTLSETQYF.

This clonotype appeared many times. The rearrangement joins TRBV5-6 to TRBJ2-3; D is ambiguous. The CDR3 is 12 residues long. Germline V lookup: CDR1 SGHDT, CDR2 YYEEEE. Trimming took 1 base from V and 5 from J, leaving 5 bases between them. CDR3 amino acids: CASSLLLDTQYF. The CDR3 DNA reads TGTGCCAGCAGCTTGCTTCTAGATACGCAGTATTTT.

This clonotype has at least ten counts. The J gene is TRBJ2-2, the V gene TRBV10-3; D is unresolved. The V end was cut by 8 bases, the J end by 0 bases, with 16 bases between. This CDR3 has 16 amino acids. In germline, CDR1 is ENHRY, CDR2 SYGVKD. CDR3 bases: TGTGCCATCGCTCCCTCCGGTGACTCGAACACCGGGGAGCTGTTTTTT. Amino acid sequence: CAIAPSGDSNTGELFF.

Concerning this clonotype itself: This clone may be a read error of a much larger clone one base away. V gene TRBV5-1 combines with J gene TRBJ2-1, with 7 positions matching TRBD2. V shed 0 bases, J shed 5 bases, and the junction held 8 bases outside the gene matches. CDR1 SGHRS and CDR2 YFSETQ come from the germline V gene. The CDR3 contains 16 residues. The DNA of the CDR3 is TGCGCCAGCAGCTTGGAGGTGGGAGCGGGACACAATGAGCAGTTCTTC. Protein sequence: CASSLEVGAGHNEQFF. The variable domain in full, with the rest retrieved from reference TRBV5-1 and TRBJ2-1, is KAGVTQTPRYLIKTRGQQVTLSCSPISGHRSVSWYQQTPGQGLQFLFEYFSETQRNKGNFPGRFSGRQFSNSRSEMNVSTLELGDSALYLCASSLEVGAGHNEQFFGPGTRLTVL.